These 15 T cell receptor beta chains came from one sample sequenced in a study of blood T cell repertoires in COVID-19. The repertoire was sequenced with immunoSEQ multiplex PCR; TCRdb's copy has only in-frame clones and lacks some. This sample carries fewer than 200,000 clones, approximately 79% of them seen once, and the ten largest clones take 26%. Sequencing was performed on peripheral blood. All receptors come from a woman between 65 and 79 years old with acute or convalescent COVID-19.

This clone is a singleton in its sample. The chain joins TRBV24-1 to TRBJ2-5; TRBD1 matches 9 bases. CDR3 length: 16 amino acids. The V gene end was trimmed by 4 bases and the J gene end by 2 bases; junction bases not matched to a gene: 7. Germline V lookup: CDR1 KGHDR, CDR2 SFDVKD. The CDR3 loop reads CATSDRTGVDQETQYF. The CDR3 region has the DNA TGTGCCACCAGTGACAGGACAGGGGTTGATCAAGAGACCCAGTACTTC.

The CDR3 reads CASSRVGRGYNEQFF. For the CDR3, the DNA is TGTGCCAGCAGCCGGGTAGGGCGGGGCTACAATGAGCAGTTCTTC. V is TRBV3-1 (or the pseudogene TRBV3-2) and J is TRBJ2-1, with D possibly TRBD2 on 6 matching bases. There are 15 residues in the CDR3. V shed 4 bases and J shed 3 bases, with 13 bases lying between them. Per the germline V gene, CDR1 is LGHDT and CDR2 is YNNKEL (reference sequence).

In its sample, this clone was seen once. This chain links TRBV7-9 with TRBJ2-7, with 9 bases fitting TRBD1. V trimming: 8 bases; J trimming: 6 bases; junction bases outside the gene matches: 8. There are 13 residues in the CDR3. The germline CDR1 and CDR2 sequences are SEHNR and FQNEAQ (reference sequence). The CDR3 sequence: CASRGDRVVEQYF. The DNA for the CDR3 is TGTGCCAGCCGCGGGGACAGGGTGGTCGAGCAGTACTTC.

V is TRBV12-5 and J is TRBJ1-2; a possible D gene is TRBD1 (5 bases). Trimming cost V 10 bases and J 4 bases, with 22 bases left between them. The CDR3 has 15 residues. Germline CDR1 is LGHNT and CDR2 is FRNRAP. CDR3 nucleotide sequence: TGTGCTACTTATGACAGTCAAAGGGCTGTCTATGGCTACACCTTC. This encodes CATYDSQRAVYGYTF.

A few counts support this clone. The CDR3 protein is CASRGGQDNEKLFF. CDR3 nucleotides: TGTGCCAGCAGGGGGGGACAGGATAATGAAAAACTGTTTTTT. The chain joins TRBV25-1 to TRBJ1-4; 8 positions agree with TRBD1. V shed 6 bases and J 4 bases; nucleotides not matched to a gene: 4. CDR3 length: 14 residues. Germline V CDR1 and CDR2: MGHDK, SYGVNS.

The CDR3 bases are TGTGCCAGCAGCTGGATTTGGAGAGATAGAGTGGCTTTCTTT. It specifies CASSWIWRDRVAFF. The J gene is TRBJ1-1, the V gene TRBV13; D not certain. The CDR3 totals 14 residues. Trimming shortened V by 4 bases and J by 11 bases, and 20 bases separated the two germline ends. Germline V CDR1 and CDR2: PRHDT, FYEKMQ (reference sequence).

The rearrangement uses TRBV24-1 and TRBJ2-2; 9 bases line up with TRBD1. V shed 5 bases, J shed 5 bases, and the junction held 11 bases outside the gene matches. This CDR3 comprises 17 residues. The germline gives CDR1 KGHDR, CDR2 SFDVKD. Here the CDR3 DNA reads TGTGCCACCAGTGGTACCGGACAGGGGAGCCTTACCGGGGAGCTGTTTTTT. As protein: CATSGTGQGSLTGELFF.

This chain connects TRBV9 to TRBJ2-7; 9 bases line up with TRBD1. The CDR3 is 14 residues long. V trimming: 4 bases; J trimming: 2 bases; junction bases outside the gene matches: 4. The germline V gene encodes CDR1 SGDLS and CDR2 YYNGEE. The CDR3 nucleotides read TGTGCCAGCAGCATACAGGGGGCACCCTACGAGCAGTACTTC. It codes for CASSIQGAPYEQYF. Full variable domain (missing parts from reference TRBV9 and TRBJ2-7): DSGVTQTPKHLITATGQRVTLRCSPRSGDLSVYWYQQSLDQGLQFLIQYYNGEERAKGNILERFSAQQFPDLHSELNLSSLELGDSALYFCASSIQGAPYEQYFGPGTRLTVT.

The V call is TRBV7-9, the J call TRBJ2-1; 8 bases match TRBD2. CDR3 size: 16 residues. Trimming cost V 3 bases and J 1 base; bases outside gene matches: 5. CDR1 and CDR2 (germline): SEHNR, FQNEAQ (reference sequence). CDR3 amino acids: CASSFSTGGSYNEQFF. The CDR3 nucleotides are TGTGCCAGCAGCTTCTCCACGGGAGGGTCCTACAATGAGCAGTTCTTC.

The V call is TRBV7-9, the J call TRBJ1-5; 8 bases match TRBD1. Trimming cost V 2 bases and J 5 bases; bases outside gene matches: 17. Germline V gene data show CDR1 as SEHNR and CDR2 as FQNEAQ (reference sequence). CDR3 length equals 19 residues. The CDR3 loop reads CASSLWRTDRGGWDQPQHF. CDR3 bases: TGTGCCAGCAGCTTATGGCGTACAGACAGGGGAGGTTGGGATCAGCCCCAGCATTTT.

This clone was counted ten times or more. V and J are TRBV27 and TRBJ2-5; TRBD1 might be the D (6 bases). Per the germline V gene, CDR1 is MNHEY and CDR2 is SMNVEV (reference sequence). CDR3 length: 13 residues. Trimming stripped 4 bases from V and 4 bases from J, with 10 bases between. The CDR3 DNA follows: TGTGCCAGCAGTTGGGGGCTCGCAGAGACCCAGTACTTC. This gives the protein CASSWGLAETQYF.

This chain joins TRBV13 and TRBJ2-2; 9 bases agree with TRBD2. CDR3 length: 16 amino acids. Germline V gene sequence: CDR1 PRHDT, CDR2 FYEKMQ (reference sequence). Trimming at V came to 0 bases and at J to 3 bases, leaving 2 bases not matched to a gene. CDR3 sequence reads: CASSLGTSGYTGELFF. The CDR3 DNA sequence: TGTGCCAGCAGCTTAGGGACTAGCGGCTACACCGGGGAGCTGTTTTTT.

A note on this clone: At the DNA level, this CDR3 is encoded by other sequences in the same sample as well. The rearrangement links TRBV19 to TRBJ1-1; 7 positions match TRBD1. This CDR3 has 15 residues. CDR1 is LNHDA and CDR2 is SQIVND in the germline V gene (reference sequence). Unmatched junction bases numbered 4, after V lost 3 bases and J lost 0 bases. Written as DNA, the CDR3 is TGTGCCAGTAGTATTCTCGACAGGGTGAACACTGAAGCTTTCTTT. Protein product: CASSILDRVNTEAFF.

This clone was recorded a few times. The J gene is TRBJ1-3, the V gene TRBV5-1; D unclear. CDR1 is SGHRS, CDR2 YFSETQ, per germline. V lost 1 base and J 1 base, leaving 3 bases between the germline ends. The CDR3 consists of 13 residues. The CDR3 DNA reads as TGCGCCAGCAGCTTGTCTTCTGGAAACACCATATATTTT. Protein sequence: CASSLSSGNTIYF.

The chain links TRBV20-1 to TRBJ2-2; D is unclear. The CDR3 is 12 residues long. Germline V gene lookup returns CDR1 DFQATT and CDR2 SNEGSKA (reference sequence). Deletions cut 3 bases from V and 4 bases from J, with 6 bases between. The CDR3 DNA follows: TGCAGTGCTAGTTCGGGCACCGGGGAGCTGTTTTTT. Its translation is CSASSGTGELFF.